The 2 T cell receptor beta chains given below trace back to one sample, sequenced in a study of cytomegalovirus exposure and HLA in healthy donors. The primer mix had 60 Vbeta and 13 Jbeta primers. The method was immunoSEQ multiplex PCR; TCRdb's version includes in-frame clones alone and lacks a portion of them. The sample lists 110,000 to 150,000 clones, 9.7% occurring once. The sequencing sample was made of PBMCs. The receptors were gathered from a man between 50 and 59 years old in good health and CMV-seronegative.

This clone was picked up a small number of times. The genes are TRBV29-1 and TRBJ2-7; 9 positions match TRBD1. Germline V gene data show CDR1 as SQVTM and CDR2 as ANQGSEA. The CDR3 extends over 13 amino acids. Germline trimming cut 4 bases from V and 7 bases from J; bases unmatched to any gene: 8. The CDR3: CSVAQTGGMEQYF. CDR3 bases: TGCAGCGTTGCCCAGACAGGGGGAATGGAGCAGTACTTC.

V gene TRBV5-1 combines with J gene TRBJ2-6; 10 bases are a match to TRBD2. After removal of 5 bases from V and 0 bases from J, the junction contained 11 bases not matched to a gene. Germline V lookup: CDR1 SGHRS, CDR2 YFSETQ. The CDR3 is 19 amino acids. In DNA, the CDR3 is TGCGCCAGCAGGGGGCAGATGAGCGGGAGGGCCTCTGGGGCCAACGTCCTGACTTTC. Its translation is CASRGQMSGRASGANVLTF.